Presented here are 15 T cell receptor beta chains from one specimen sequenced in a study of early T cells in non-severe SARS-CoV-2 infection. From the 5' RACE reads, TCRdb called clonotypes with MiXCR, one entry per CDR3 protein. The sample has about 60,000 distinct CDR3 sequences; around 13% are singletons. Sequencing used whole blood. These receptors were taken from an adult who was a healthcare worker with PCR-confirmed SARS-CoV-2 infection or an uninfected control (not recorded which).

This sequence joins TRBV28 and TRBJ1-1; D not resolved. Germline CDR1 MDHEN, CDR2 SYDVKM. This CDR3 is built from 12 residues. The germline V and J ends were trimmed by 2 bases and 4 bases, with 5 bases remaining between them. Written as DNA, the CDR3 is TGTGCCAGCAGTTTACCTGGCACTGAAGCTTTCTTT. It specifies CASSLPGTEAFF.

This clonotype was detected ten times or more. The chain has TRBV9 and TRBJ2-7, with TRBD1 matching over 7 bases. Trimming removed 3 bases from V and 0 bases from J; junction bases left unmatched: 9. Per germline, CDR1 SGDLS and CDR2 YYNGEE. This CDR3 is 16 amino acids long. This chain's CDR3 is CASSEGTASSSYEQYF. DNA for the CDR3: TGTGCCAGCAGCGAGGGGACAGCTTCTTCCTCCTACGAGCAGTACTTC.

There are many counts of this clonotype. The rearrangement joins TRBV28 to TRBJ2-6; TRBD1 is a possible D gene (6 bases). Trimming shortened V by 8 bases and J by 0 bases, and 11 bases separated the two germline ends. Germline-derived CDR1 and CDR2 are MDHEN and SYDVKM. The CDR3 consists of 15 residues. In DNA, the CDR3 is TGTGCCAGCGGAAGGGGGTTCTCTGGGGCCAACGTCCTGACTTTC. Translation: CASGRGFSGANVLTF. The variable domain in full, completed from reference TRBV28 and TRBJ2-6, reads DVKVTQSSRYLVKRTGEKVFLECVQDMDHENMFWYRQDPGLGLRLIYFSYDVKMKEKGDIPEGYSVSREKKERFSLILESASTNQTSMYLCASGRGFSGANVLTFGAGSRLTVL.

To note about this clonotype: A single base separates this from a much larger clone, so it may be a read error. The V gene is TRBV21-1, the J gene TRBJ2-5. TRBV21-1 represents a pseudogene. This CDR3 has 10 residues. CDR3 nucleotide sequence: TGTGCCAGCAGCAAAGAGACCCAGTACTTC. It is translated as CASSKETQYF.

This rearrangement joins TRBV28 to TRBJ1-2; the match to TRBD1 covers 7 bases. With 2 bases clipped from V and 8 bases from J, the junction kept 5 bases outside the gene matches. CDR1 MDHEN and CDR2 SYDVKM come from the germline V gene. CDR3 length equals 13 residues. The CDR3 region has the DNA TGTGCCAGCAGTTTAGAGGGGGCGCAGGGCTACACCTTC. As protein: CASSLEGAQGYTF.

The chain has TRBV11-2 and TRBJ2-1; D might be TRBD1 (5 bases). Trimming stripped 8 bases from V and 7 bases from J, with 6 bases between. This CDR3 region has 10 residues. Germline V gene data show CDR1 as SGHAT and CDR2 as FQNNGV. CDR3 sequence (DNA): TGTGCCAGCGGGGCGAATGAGCAGTTCTTC. It encodes CASGANEQFF.

V and J are TRBV7-9 and TRBJ1-2; D is unresolved. V gave up 1 base and J gave up 6 bases, with 9 bases separating them. Germline CDR1 and CDR2: SEHNR and FQNEAQ (reference sequence). CDR3 size: 13 residues. Here the CDR3 DNA reads TGTGCCAGCAGCTTAGTATCCGGGAATGGCTACACCTTC. Protein: CASSLVSGNGYTF.

This clonotype was seen ten or more times. The V gene is TRBV18, the J gene TRBJ1-2; D might be TRBD1 (6 bases). Germline CDR1 reads KGHSH; CDR2 reads LQKENI. V lost 5 bases to trimming and J lost 2 bases, with 18 bases between them. The CDR3 is 16 residues long. The CDR3 DNA reads as TGTGCCAGCTCAGCTAGAGAACAGGGCCAGAACTATGGCTACACCTTC. It encodes CASSAREQGQNYGYTF.

J is TRBJ1-2 and V is TRBV28; D remains ambiguous. Germline lookup yields CDR1 MDHEN and CDR2 SYDVKM. There are 12 residues in the CDR3. With 10 bases removed from V and 2 bases from J, the gap between germline ends came to 11 bases. CDR3 sequence (DNA): TGTGCCACCTACGTAGTAAACTATGGCTACACCTTC. Its translation: CATYVVNYGYTF.

This clonotype was picked up a small number of times. V gene TRBV11-2 combines with J gene TRBJ2-4; D unclear. V gave up 2 bases and J gave up 3 bases, with 8 bases separating them. CDR3 size: 14 residues. The germline CDR1 and CDR2 sequences are SGHAT and FQNNGV. The DNA for the CDR3 is TGTGCCAGCAGCTTATTAGGTGACAAAAACATTCAGTACTTC. Translation: CASSLLGDKNIQYF.

A few counts support this clonotype. J is TRBJ2-7 and V is TRBV19; 11 bases are shared with TRBD2. The CDR3 spans 18 residues. Trimming at V came to 3 bases and at J to 1 base, leaving 11 bases not matched to a gene. Germline V gene sequence: CDR1 LNHDA, CDR2 SQIVND (reference sequence). The CDR3 sequence is CASSIEASGRTISYEQYF. The CDR3 coding sequence is TGTGCCAGTAGTATTGAGGCTAGCGGGAGGACCATATCCTACGAGCAGTACTTC.

The sample holds a few counts of this clonotype. The chain is built from TRBV2 and TRBJ1-5; D is uncertain. The germline CDR1 and CDR2 sequences are SNHLY and FYNNEI. Trimming removed 2 bases from V and 1 base from J, with 9 bases in between. This CDR3 contains 15 residues. The CDR3 loop reads CASSEIGRSNQPQHF. The CDR3 bases are TGTGCCAGCAGTGAAATAGGCAGAAGCAATCAGCCCCAGCATTTT.

This clonotype was seen many times. The chain employs TRBV29-1 and TRBJ1-1; D perhaps matches TRBD1 (6 bases). Germline V gives CDR1 SQVTM, CDR2 ANQGSEA. This CDR3 spans 13 amino acids. V lost 6 bases, J lost 3 bases, and 14 bases lay in between. The CDR3 DNA is TGCAGCGTGGCAACAGGGAGTCACACTGAAGCTTTCTTT. Encoded protein: CSVATGSHTEAFF.

The chain recombines TRBV29-1 with TRBJ2-3; D perhaps matches TRBD1 (5 bases). The V gene's germline CDR1 is SQVTM and CDR2 ANQGSEA. The CDR3 loop spans 12 amino acids. V was pared by 6 bases and J by 6 bases, with 13 bases between. DNA of the CDR3: TGCAGCGTCGACGCCTCAGGGGATACGCAGTATTTT. It codes for CSVDASGDTQYF.

This clonotype was observed a handful of times. This chain links TRBV7-9 with TRBJ2-1; the D gene is possibly TRBD2 (6 bases). The CDR3 consists of 17 residues. Germline CDR1 SEHNR, CDR2 FQNEAQ (reference sequence). Trimming shortened V by 4 bases and J by 8 bases, and 24 bases separated the two germline ends. The CDR3 nucleotides read TGTGCCAGCAGCTACCCAGCGGGCGGGACCACAAGGGATGAGCAGTTCTTC. Translating gives CASSYPAGGTTRDEQFF.